This T cell receptor beta chain derives from a study of CD4 T cell repertoires in COVID-19. General observations from the study: Several top expanded SARS-CoV-2-reactive clonotypes were shared by two or three memory subsets.

In germline, CDR1 is LNHDA, CDR2 SQIVND (reference sequence). The V gene end was trimmed by 8 bases and the J gene end by 4 bases; junction bases not matched to a gene: 10. This CDR3 has 15 amino acids. Stimulation with autologous monocytes and recombinant SARS-CoV-2 spike or nucleoprotein produced proliferating antigen-reactive T cell lines. This clone is labeled as medium-sized. Its antigen is not identified. The protocol was immunoSEQ multiplex PCR, while the TCRdb copy is restricted to in-frame clones and leaves out a portion. The repertoire includes around 600 clones, 20% to 25% of them detected once, and 15% to 20% sits in the top ten.

V usage is TRBV19 and J usage is TRBJ2-5; TRBD2 matches 10 bases. This receptor was identified in a human donor who had COVID-19. The sample was central memory CD4+ T cells, cultured in vitro, taken after recovery from COVID-19. The CDR3 coding sequence is TGTGCCAGTCAAGGGACTAGCGTATCCCCAGAGACCCAGTACTTC. Its protein is CASQGTSVSPETQYF.